Presented here are 29 T cell receptor beta chains from one specimen sequenced in a study of blood T cell repertoires in COVID-19 (TCRdb year 2020). Library method: the immunoSEQ multiplex PCR assay. Sourced from immuneACCESS, this table was stored by TCRdb with only in-frame sequences that have V and J called. A share of the clones is absent; for the studies checked, an unresolved V gene accounts for under half, and the remainder has no known explanation. Within this sample are about 97,000 clones, with 88% of them counted one time only. The ten most abundant clones make up approximately 2% of the sample. Sequencing used peripheral blood. These receptors all stem from a man in his forties or fifties with COVID-19, enrolled during active disease.

There are a few counts of this clone. The V gene is TRBV19, the J gene TRBJ2-2; 7 nucleotides match TRBD1. The V segment lost 3 bases and the J segment 8 bases; nucleotides outside the gene matches: 3. In germline, CDR1 is LNHDA, CDR2 SQIVND (reference sequence). This CDR3 spans 13 amino acids. The CDR3 protein is CASSIDRAGELFF. The DNA of the CDR3 is TGTGCCAGTAGTATCGACAGGGCAGGGGAGCTGTTTTTT.

The CDR3 DNA reads as TGTGCCAGCAGTAGGAGAGCCGGGACTAGCGGGGGATACGAGCAGTACTTC. Protein: CASSRRAGTSGGYEQYF. This rearrangement joins TRBV27 to TRBJ2-7, with TRBD2 identical over 14 bases. Trimming cost V 5 bases and J 4 bases; bases outside gene matches: 10. Germline lookup yields CDR1 MNHEY and CDR2 SMNVEV (reference sequence). The CDR3 has 17 residues.

This clone was counted only a few times. This rearrangement joins TRBV30 to TRBJ1-2, with D uncertain. V lost 2 bases and J lost 4, with 8 bases in between. The germline V gene has CDR1 GTSNPN and CDR2 SVGIG (reference sequence). The CDR3 runs 12 residues. For the CDR3, the DNA is TGTGCCTGGAGTACACGCATCTATGGCTACACCTTC. Translation: CAWSTRIYGYTF.

The CDR3 region is CAISDTGTGSDTIYF. Here the CDR3 DNA reads TGTGCCATCAGTGATACCGGGACAGGGTCAGACACCATATATTTT. The chain links TRBV10-3 to TRBJ1-3; the match to TRBD1 covers 9 bases. This CDR3 is 15 amino acids long. From germline, CDR1 is ENHRY and CDR2 SYGVKD. After removal of 3 bases from V and 8 bases from J, the junction contained 8 bases not matched to a gene.

V usage is TRBV13 and J usage is TRBJ2-1; 8 bases fit TRBD2. The length of the CDR3 is 14 residues. Trimming cost V 4 bases and J 6 bases; bases outside gene matches: 5. Germline CDR1 reads PRHDT; CDR2 reads FYEKMQ (reference sequence). The CDR3, as DNA: TGTGCCAGCAGCTATAGCGGGGAAGTCAATGAGCAGTTCTTC. It yields the protein CASSYSGEVNEQFF.

The V and J genes are TRBV9 and TRBJ2-6; unclear D gene. Trimming shortened V by 0 bases and J by 0 bases, and 7 bases separated the two germline ends. The length of the CDR3 is 16 residues. Germline V lookup: CDR1 SGDLS, CDR2 YYNGEE. In DNA form, the CDR3 reads TGTGCCAGCAGCGTAGATCACTACTCTGGGGCCAACGTCCTGACTTTC. It is translated as CASSVDHYSGANVLTF.

This chain links TRBV10-1 with TRBJ1-1; perhaps TRBD1 as D (6 bases). V lost 3 bases, J lost 6 bases, and 11 bases lay in between. Per the germline V gene, CDR1 is WNHNN and CDR2 is SYGVQD (reference sequence). This CDR3 has 13 amino acids. This CDR3 reads CASSDQGFAEAFF. The DNA of the CDR3 is TGCGCCAGCAGTGACCAGGGGTTCGCTGAAGCTTTCTTT.

This clone has just a few counts. Other DNA sequences from this sample encode an identical CDR3 as well. The rearrangement uses TRBV4-1 and TRBJ1-6; D may be TRBD1 (6 bases). Per germline, CDR1 MGHRA and CDR2 YSYEKL. V shed 0 bases and J shed 4 bases, with 13 bases lying between them. The CDR3 spans 17 residues. This chain's CDR3 is CASSQEEGRGYNSPLHF. The CDR3 nucleotides are TGCGCCAGCAGCCAAGAAGAGGGCAGGGGATATAATTCACCCCTCCACTTT.

The chain is built from TRBV2 and TRBJ2-7; D gene ambiguous. Looked up from germline, CDR1 is SNHLY and CDR2 is FYNNEI. This CDR3 comprises 14 residues. Trimming left V 3 bases short and J 0 bases short, with 9 bases between. CDR3 sequence (DNA): TGTGCCAGCAGTGAGACGGCTAGCTCCTACGAGCAGTACTTC. Translating gives CASSETASSYEQYF.

The chain links TRBV18 to TRBJ1-6, with 7 bases aligning to TRBD1. CDR3 length: 18 residues. Germline V lookup: CDR1 KGHSH, CDR2 LQKENI. The J segment lost 0 bases and the V segment lost 4 bases, leaving 9 bases of the junction unmatched. The CDR3, as DNA: TGTGCCAGCTCACTTACAGGGGAAGAGGGCTCCTATAATTCACCCCTCCACTTT. Its protein is CASSLTGEEGSYNSPLHF.

The genes are TRBV11-3 and TRBJ2-7, with TRBD2 identical over 8 bases. The CDR3 consists of 12 residues. Per the germline V gene, CDR1 is SGHNT and CDR2 is YENEEA. The CDR3 DNA follows: TGTGACTCGGGAGGGGGTTCGCACGAGCAGTACTTC. It codes for CDSGGGSHEQYF.

The sample holds one count of this clone. CDR3 bases: TGTGCCAGTCGAGGTTTTCGGGACAGGGCTTCACCCCTCCACTTT. Its protein is CASRGFRDRASPLHF. The chain carries TRBV19 and TRBJ1-6; 9 nucleotides agree with TRBD1. This CDR3 region has 15 residues. From germline, CDR1 is LNHDA and CDR2 SQIVND (reference sequence). V dropped 8 bases and J dropped 9; count of bases not matched to a gene: 11.

The V gene is TRBV11-2, the J gene TRBJ2-7; D ambiguous. The V gene lost 0 bases and the J gene lost 6 bases, with 9 bases spanning the gap. CDR3 size: 13 residues. CDR1 is SGHAT, CDR2 FQNNGV, per germline. The CDR3 region is CASSLDRVSEQYF. The CDR3 region has the DNA TGTGCCAGCAGCTTAGACCGAGTTTCCGAGCAGTACTTC.

The chain is built from TRBV29-1 and TRBJ1-1, with D perhaps matching TRBD1 (6 bases). V was cut by 5 bases and J by 4 bases, with 11 bases left in between. Germline V lookup: CDR1 SQVTM, CDR2 ANQGSEA. The CDR3 runs 12 residues. CDR3 amino acids: CSVTTGITEAFF. CDR3 DNA: TGCAGCGTTACCACAGGGATCACTGAAGCTTTCTTT.

This rearrangement joins TRBV10-3 to TRBJ1-1; possible D gene TRBD1, 5 bases. Germline V gene sequence: CDR1 ENHRY, CDR2 SYGVKD. Trimming shortened V by 6 bases and J by 1 base, and 12 bases separated the two germline ends. This CDR3 comprises 14 residues. In nucleotides, the CDR3 is TGTGCCATCAGCGAACAGGCGTCGAACACTGAAGCTTTCTTT. It encodes CAISEQASNTEAFF.

The chain links TRBV18 to TRBJ1-4, with 9 bases fitting TRBD1. V trimming: 1 base; J trimming: 0 bases; junction bases outside the gene matches: 12. Germline CDR1 and CDR2: KGHSH and LQKENI. The CDR3 runs to 20 residues. CDR3 sequence (DNA): TGTGCCAGCTCACCACTCACCGGACAGGGGACGTCATCAACTAATGAAAAACTGTTTTTT. It translates to CASSPLTGQGTSSTNEKLFF.

The sample holds a few counts of this clone. V and J are TRBV29-1 and TRBJ1-6; the D is unclear. V was pared by 7 bases and J by 9 bases, with 16 bases between. CDR3 length: 13 amino acids. The germline V gene has CDR1 SQVTM and CDR2 ANQGSEA. CDR3 sequence: CSAAMDGSSPLHF. CDR3 sequence (DNA): TGCAGCGCCGCGATGGACGGGAGTTCACCCCTCCACTTT.

This chain joins TRBV21-1 and TRBJ2-7; the D call of TRBD2 is as the table states it, not checked on the DNA. TRBV21-1 is a pseudogene locus. The CDR3 extends over 17 amino acids. The CDR3, as DNA: TGTGCCAGCAGCAAAAAGGCCCGAGGGACTCAGAACCACGAGCAGTACTTC. It yields the protein CASSKKARGTQNHEQYF.

V usage is TRBV11-2 and J usage is TRBJ1-4; no clear D. The CDR3 has 13 residues. Germline values: CDR1 SGHAT, CDR2 FQNNGV. V lost 5 bases to trimming and J lost 3 bases, with 7 bases between them. DNA of the CDR3: TGTGCCAGCAGCCGGGGTGCTAATGAAAAACTGTTTTTT. Encoded protein: CASSRGANEKLFF.

This clone has just one count. This chain links TRBV7-2 with TRBJ1-5; a possible D gene is TRBD1 (5 bases). Germline CDR1 reads SGHTA; CDR2 reads FQGNSA. V was pared by 2 bases and J by 1 base, with 15 bases between. The CDR3 runs to 17 residues. As DNA, the CDR3 is TGTGCCAGCAGCTTACGACAGTCCTACGCCAGCAATCAGCCCCAGCATTTT. Translating gives CASSLRQSYASNQPQHF.

This clone was seen a handful of times. The rearrangement joins TRBV5-1 to TRBJ1-6; D is perhaps TRBD1 (6 bases). Per germline, CDR1 SGHRS and CDR2 YFSETQ. V gave up 4 bases and J gave up 10 bases, with 12 bases separating them. CDR3 length: 13 amino acids. Here the CDR3 DNA reads TGCGCCAGCAGCCAAGGGGGGGAGTCACCCCTCCACTTT. Its protein product is CASSQGGESPLHF.

V is TRBV7-9 and J is TRBJ1-1; maybe TRBD1 (5 bases). Germline CDR1 is SEHNR and CDR2 is FQNEAQ (reference sequence). The germline V and J ends were trimmed by 6 bases and 0 bases, with 11 bases remaining between them. The CDR3 length is 14 residues. The DNA of the CDR3 is TGTGCCAGCAGTGAACGGGGGTTGAACACTGAAGCTTTCTTT. Protein: CASSERGLNTEAFF.

Here the CDR3 DNA reads TGTGCCAGCAGTTACTCCCCGGGCAAGCGGGGGGACACCGGGGAGCTGTTTTTT. Its translation: CASSYSPGKRGDTGELFF. V is TRBV6-2 or TRBV6-3 and J is TRBJ2-2; TRBD2 matches at 9 bases. The V gene end was trimmed by 0 bases and the J gene end by 3 bases; junction bases not matched to a gene: 8. CDR1 and CDR2 (germline): MNHEY, SVGEGT. The CDR3 is 18 amino acids.

The chain links TRBV9 to TRBJ1-6; TRBD1 agrees at 9 bases. The germline CDR1 and CDR2 sequences are SGDLS and YYNGEE. The J segment lost 10 bases and the V segment lost 3 bases, leaving 11 bases of the junction unmatched. The CDR3 consists of 16 residues. CDR3 DNA: TGTGCCAGCAGCGCGGGGAGGGGACAGGGTAGCTCACCCCTCCACTTT. Translated: CASSAGRGQGSSPLHF.

CDR3 residues: CASSQDTQSSYNSPLHF. CDR3 bases: TGCGCCAGCAGCCAAGACACACAGAGCTCCTATAATTCACCCCTCCACTTT. The chain couples TRBV4-1 to TRBJ1-6; no firm D call. V lost 0 bases and J 0 bases, leaving 9 bases between the germline ends. The CDR3 is 17 residues long. Per germline, CDR1 MGHRA and CDR2 YSYEKL.

The rearrangement uses TRBV7-2 and TRBJ2-2, with TRBD1 as a possible D gene (6 bases). The CDR3 length is 14 residues. The germline CDR1 and CDR2 sequences are SGHTA and FQGNSA. V lost 2 bases to trimming and J lost 4 bases, with 8 bases between them. CDR3 sequence reads: CASSLYRATGELFF. The CDR3 DNA follows: TGTGCCAGCAGCTTATACAGGGCCACCGGGGAGCTGTTTTTT.

V and J are TRBV15 and TRBJ2-7, with 7 positions matching TRBD1. The junction had 11 bases not matched to a gene; V was cut back by 1 base and J by 5 bases. Germline values: CDR1 LNHNV, CDR2 YYDKDF (reference sequence). The CDR3 is made up of 16 amino acids. The CDR3 region is CATSRGPMGQPNEQYF. Written as DNA, the CDR3 is TGTGCCACCAGCAGAGGCCCCATGGGACAGCCCAACGAGCAGTACTTC.

CDR3 sequence reads: CASLGVDYGYTF. The CDR3 DNA is TGTGCCAGCTTAGGGGTGGACTATGGCTACACCTTC. The V call is TRBV12-3 or TRBV12-4, the J call TRBJ1-2; TRBD1 might be the D (5 bases). CDR3 length: 12 amino acids. Between the trimmed V and J ends, which lost 8 bases and 3 bases, there was a span of 10 bases.

This clone was detected many times. The chain joins TRBV4-3 to TRBJ1-1; perhaps TRBD1 as D (6 bases). The V end was cut by 3 bases, the J end by 6 bases, with 14 bases between. The CDR3 runs to 14 residues. The germline V gene has CDR1 LGHNA and CDR2 YSLEER. The CDR3 reads CASSHRDKKAEAFF. The CDR3 DNA sequence: TGCGCCAGCAGCCACCGGGACAAGAAGGCTGAAGCTTTCTTT.